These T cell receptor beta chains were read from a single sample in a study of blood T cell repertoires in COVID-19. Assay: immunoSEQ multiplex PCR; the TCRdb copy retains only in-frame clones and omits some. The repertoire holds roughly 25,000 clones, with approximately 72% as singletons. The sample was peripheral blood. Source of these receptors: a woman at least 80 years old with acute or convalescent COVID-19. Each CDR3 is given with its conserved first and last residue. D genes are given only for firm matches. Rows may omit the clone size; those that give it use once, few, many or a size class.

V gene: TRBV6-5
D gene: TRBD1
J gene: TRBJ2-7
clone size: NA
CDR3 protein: CASSSPGQGKYEQYF
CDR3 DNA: TGTGCCAGCAGCTCACCGGGACAGGGAAAGTACGAGCAGTACTTC

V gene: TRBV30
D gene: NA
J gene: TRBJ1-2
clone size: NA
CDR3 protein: CAWSVRGLGYTF
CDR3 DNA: TGTGCCTGGAGTGTACGAGGGCTTGGCTACACCTTC

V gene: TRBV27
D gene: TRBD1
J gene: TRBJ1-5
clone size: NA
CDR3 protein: CASRPGQVAHQPQHF
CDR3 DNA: TGTGCCAGCAGGCCGGGACAGGTCGCTCATCAGCCCCAGCATTTT

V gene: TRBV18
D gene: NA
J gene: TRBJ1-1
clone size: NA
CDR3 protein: CASSQQANTEAFF
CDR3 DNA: TGTGCCAGCTCACAACAGGCGAACACTGAAGCTTTCTTT

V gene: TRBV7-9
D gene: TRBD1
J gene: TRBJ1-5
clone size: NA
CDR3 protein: CASSLSGTGGNQPQHF
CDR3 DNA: TGTGCCAGCAGCTTAAGTGGGACAGGGGGCAATCAGCCCCAGCATTTT

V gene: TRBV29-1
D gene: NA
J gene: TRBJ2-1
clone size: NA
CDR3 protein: CSAPGTGDGEQFF
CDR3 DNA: TGCAGCGCTCCGGGGACGGGAGACGGGGAGCAGTTCTTC

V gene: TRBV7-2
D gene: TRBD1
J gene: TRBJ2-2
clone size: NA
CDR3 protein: CASAGQVSIGELFF
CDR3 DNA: TGTGCCAGCGCTGGACAGGTTTCGATCGGGGAGCTGTTTTTT

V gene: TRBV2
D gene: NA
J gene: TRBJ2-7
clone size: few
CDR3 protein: CASSGHYEQYF
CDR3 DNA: TGTGCCAGCAGTGGACACTACGAGCAGTACTTC

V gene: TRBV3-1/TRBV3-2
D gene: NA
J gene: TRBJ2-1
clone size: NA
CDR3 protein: CASSQDAGGPREQFF
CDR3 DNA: TGTGCCAGCAGCCAAGATGCGGGCGGGCCCAGGGAGCAGTTCTTC

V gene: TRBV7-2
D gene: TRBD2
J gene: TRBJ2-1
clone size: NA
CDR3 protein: CASSVAGRVSYNEQFF
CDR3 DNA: TGTGCCAGCAGCGTAGCGGGGCGAGTCTCCTACAATGAGCAGTTCTTC

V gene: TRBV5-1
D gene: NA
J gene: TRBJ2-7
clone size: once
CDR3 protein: CASSLGGSPYEQYF
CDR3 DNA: TGCGCCAGCAGCTTGGGGGGCTCCCCCTACGAGCAGTACTTC

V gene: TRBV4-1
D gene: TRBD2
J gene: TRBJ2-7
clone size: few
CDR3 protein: CASSQGTSGRGSYEQYF
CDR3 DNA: TGCGCCAGCAGCCAAGGGACTAGCGGGAGGGGATCCTACGAGCAGTACTTC

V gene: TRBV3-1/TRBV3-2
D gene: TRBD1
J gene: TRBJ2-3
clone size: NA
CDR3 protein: CASSPGTGVADTQYF
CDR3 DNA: TGTGCCAGCAGCCCCGGGACAGGGGTAGCAGATACGCAGTATTTT

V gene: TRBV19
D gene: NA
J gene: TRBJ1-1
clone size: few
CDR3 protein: CASSTQTVEAFF
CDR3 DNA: TGTGCCAGTAGTACCCAGACAGTTGAAGCTTTCTTT

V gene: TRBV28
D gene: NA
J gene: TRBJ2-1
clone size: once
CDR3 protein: CASSPTQRRREFF
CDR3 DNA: TGTGCCAGCAGTCCCACCCAAAGACGGCGGGAGTTCTTC